The 8 T cell receptor beta chains given below trace back to one sample, sequenced in a study of human T cells and chemical hapten exposure (dated by TCRdb to 2020 to 2023). This specimen's time point label, per the study, means: patch test 1, 2 weeks after DPC sensitization. What the treatment or condition label conveys for this sample: therapeutic diphenylcyclopropenone sensitization with weekly scalp DPC. The receptor library was made with RACE. The sequencing machine was a NextSeq 500. TCRdb reanalyzed the raw reads on its own, using fastp at Q25 for trimming and MiXCR for clone calling, and kept in-frame beta chains. Rows are unified per CDR3 protein, each entry keeping the most common DNA and genes. For this sample the table gives about 60,000 distinct CDR3 sequences, of which approximately 9.3% were detected only once. The biggest ten clones account for about an eighth of the sample. The sample was whole blood, taken in connection with sensitization to the hapten diphenylcyclopropenone (DPC). The receptor source for this set is a woman in her 40s with alopecia areata. Some clones in this sample may be carry-over from other donors' samples.

V usage is TRBV20-1 and J usage is TRBJ2-7; possible D gene TRBD1, 5 bases. V lost 2 bases, J lost 6 bases, and 17 bases lay in between. CDR1 and CDR2 (germline): DFQATT, SNEGSKA (reference sequence). This CDR3 has 14 residues. The CDR3 DNA sequence: TGCAGTGCTAGAAGACAGCCCTCACGATGCGAGCAGTACTTC. Protein: CSARRQPSRCEQYF.

This clonotype appeared a few times. The rearrangement joins TRBV4-1 to TRBJ1-5; weak D call: TRBD1 (5 bases). The V end lost 4 bases, the J end lost 1 base, and 20 bases lay between the germline ends. This CDR3 is 18 amino acids long. The germline V gene encodes CDR1 MGHRA and CDR2 YSYEKL. CDR3: CASSPKVGGHISNQPQHF. In DNA form, the CDR3 reads TGCGCCAGCAGCCCCAAAGTGGGAGGACACATCAGCAATCAGCCCCAGCATTTT.

With regard to this clonotype: Given a much more abundant clone one base away, this may be a read error. The rearrangement joins TRBV12-3 or TRBV12-4 to TRBJ2-1, with D hard to call. This CDR3 spans 13 amino acids. Here the CDR3 DNA reads TGTGCCAGCAGTTTAGCGGGCCCTAATGAGCTGTTCTTC. Residues: CASSLAGPNELFF.

This clonotype came up many times. This rearrangement joins TRBV7-2 to TRBJ2-3; TRBD1 aligns across 8 bases. CDR1 SGHTA and CDR2 FQGNSA come from the germline V gene. The CDR3 runs to 14 residues. With V trimmed by 1 base and J by 9 bases, 6 bases remained unmatched. The CDR3 DNA is TGTGCCAGCAGCTTAGGTCTACAGGGGGGCACGCAGTATTTT. Its translation: CASSLGLQGGTQYF.

This clonotype was counted many times. The chain combines TRBV23-1 with TRBJ1-2; the D is unclear. TRBV23-1 belongs to the ORF category, with a function that is uncertain. V lost 2 bases, J lost 8 bases, and 15 bases lay in between. The CDR3 loop spans 14 amino acids. The CDR3: CASSQPNTRAGYTF. Here the CDR3 DNA reads TGCGCCAGCAGTCAACCGAACACGCGGGCCGGCTACACCTTC.

This clonotype was seen many times. The chain has TRBV6-4 and TRBJ2-1; 7 nucleotides align to TRBD2. V lost 0 bases to trimming and J lost 3 bases; unmatched junction nucleotides: 5. The CDR3 sequence is 16 residues long. The germline V gene encodes CDR1 MRHNA and CDR2 SNTAGT. Written as DNA, the CDR3 is TGTGCCAGCAGTGACTCGAGAAGCGGGGACTACAATGAGCAGTTCTTC. Translating it yields CASSDSRSGDYNEQFF.

About this clonotype: One base away lies a much larger clone, so this may be a sequencing read error. V is TRBV7-7 and J is TRBJ2-5, with TRBD2 as a possible D gene (5 bases). The CDR3 runs 14 residues. Germline V CDR1 and CDR2: SSHAT, FNYEAQ (reference sequence). This CDR3 is CASSPARVGETRYF. The CDR3 nucleotides read TGTGCCAGCAGTCCGGCGAGGGTCGGCGAGACCCGGTACTTC.

V gene TRBV18 combines with J gene TRBJ1-6, with TRBD1 as a possible D gene (5 bases). Trimming stripped 0 bases from V and 6 bases from J, with 9 bases between. Germline-derived CDR1 and CDR2 are KGHSH and LQKENI. The CDR3 sequence is 15 residues long. CDR3 in DNA: TGTGCCAGCTCACCACCGGCTCAGGGTAATTCACCCCTCCACTTT. This sequence encodes CASSPPAQGNSPLHF.